These 16 T cell receptor beta chains came from one sample sequenced in a study of T-cell memory formation after mild COVID-19. TCRdb reprocessed the 5' RACE reads via MiXCR and lists one record per CDR3 protein. Seen here are approximately 34,000 distinct CDR3 sequences, 7% to 8% observed once, and the top ten hold 25% to 30%. The sequenced material came from PBMCs or a T cell subset sorted from them (not recorded which). The origin of the receptors is a man younger than 35 who had mild COVID-19 (a few samples of this study predate the infection). Cell type and time point are not known.

This clonotype was detected a few times. The gene calls are TRBV4-1 and TRBJ1-5; D gene unclear. CDR3 length equals 15 residues. Germline V gene data show CDR1 as MGHRA and CDR2 as YSYEKL. With 5 bases removed from V and 7 bases from J, the gap between germline ends came to 18 bases. This CDR3 is CASSTHGVLFQPQHF. DNA of the CDR3: TGCGCCAGCAGCACCCACGGGGTACTGTTCCAGCCCCAGCATTTT.

This clonotype came up many times. This chain joins TRBV28 and TRBJ2-1; a possible D gene is TRBD1 (7 bases). This CDR3 region has 17 residues. Germline V gives CDR1 MDHEN, CDR2 SYDVKM. The germline V and J ends were trimmed by 3 bases and 3 bases, with 18 bases remaining between them. CDR3 in amino acids: CASSFPGGAGRYNEQFF. For the CDR3, the DNA is TGTGCCAGCAGTTTCCCAGGGGGAGCGGGCCGCTACAATGAGCAGTTCTTC.

This clonotype was counted many times. With a much larger clone just one base away, this may be a read error. The CDR3 DNA follows: TGTGACAGCAGTGAACTAGCGGGGGGGCCAGATACGCAGTATTTT. Its translation: CDSSELAGGPDTQYF. V and J are TRBV6-1 and TRBJ2-3; TRBD2 aligns across 13 bases. The length of the CDR3 is 15 residues. CDR1 and CDR2 (germline): MNHNS, SASEGT.

The chain employs TRBV7-9 and TRBJ2-5, with 7 bases matching TRBD1. Trimming took 2 bases from V and 2 from J; bases not matched to a gene: 2. The V gene's germline CDR1 is SEHNR and CDR2 FQNEAQ (reference sequence). The CDR3 is 14 residues long. The CDR3 DNA is TGTGCCAGCAGCTTACAGGGGGTTCAAGAGACCCAGTACTTC. Translating gives CASSLQGVQETQYF. The variable domain in full, completed from reference TRBV7-9 and TRBJ2-5, reads DTGVSQNPRHKITKRGQNVTFRCDPISEHNRLYWYRQTLGQGPEFLTYFQNEAQLEKSRLLSDRFSAERPKGSFSTLEIQRTEQGDSAMYLCASSLQGVQETQYFGPGTRLLVL.

The table lists this clonotype with many counts. The J gene is TRBJ1-2, the V gene TRBV12-3 or TRBV12-4; D uncertain. V lost 4 bases and J 7 bases, leaving 13 bases between the germline ends. The CDR3 contains 13 residues. CDR3 in amino acids: CASSSNGFGGYTF. The CDR3 DNA follows: TGTGCCAGCAGTTCCAATGGTTTCGGTGGCTACACCTTC.

This clonotype was found a few times. A much larger clone is a single base away; this may be a read error. The J gene is TRBJ1-2, the V gene TRBV7-9; D is uncertain. The CDR3 sequence is 15 residues long. CDR1 SEHNR and CDR2 FQNEAQ come from the germline V gene (reference sequence). Trimming took 5 bases from V and 1 from J, leaving 14 bases between them. For the CDR3, the DNA is TGTGCCAGCAGCCCGGGCACGGGAGATAACTATGGCTACACCTTC. Translating it yields CASSPGTGDNYGYTF.

This clonotype was picked up many times. The CDR3 sequence: CAISTTGGGNIQYF. In nucleotides, the CDR3 is TGTGCCATCAGCACGACAGGGGGGGGAAACATTCAGTACTTC. The chain couples TRBV10-3 to TRBJ2-4, with 9 nucleotides matching TRBD1. The junction had 6 bases not matched to a gene; V was cut back by 6 bases and J by 6 bases. CDR3 length equals 14 residues. Germline V lookup: CDR1 ENHRY, CDR2 SYGVKD.

This clonotype was seen at least ten times. This rearrangement joins TRBV10-3 to TRBJ1-1; D not certain. This CDR3 region has 13 residues. Between the trimmed V and J ends, which lost 5 bases and 1 base, there was a span of 8 bases. CDR1 and CDR2 from the germline V gene are ENHRY and SYGVKD. CDR3 nucleotides: TGTGCCATCAGTAACAGCGGGAACACTGAAGCTTTCTTT. Its translation is CAISNSGNTEAFF.

This clonotype was picked up many times. The V call is TRBV4-3, the J call TRBJ2-2; D unresolved. V lost 0 bases, J lost 6 bases, and 11 bases lay in between. The CDR3 contains 15 residues. The germline V gene has CDR1 LGHNA and CDR2 YSLEER. DNA for the CDR3: TGCGCCAGCAGCCAAGAATCTCCGCAGGCCGGGGAGCTGTTTTTT. Translated: CASSQESPQAGELFF.

This clonotype was found many times. V usage is TRBV4-3 and J usage is TRBJ2-1; D might be TRBD1 or TRBD2, each matching 5 bases. Trimming shortened V by 4 bases and J by 8 bases, and 27 bases separated the two germline ends. This CDR3 contains 18 residues. CDR1 and CDR2 (germline): LGHNA, YSLEER. CDR3 coding DNA: TGCGCCAGCAGCCCCCATCCAGGCAGGGAGCGCCGCCCGGATGAGCAGTTCTTC. This encodes CASSPHPGRERRPDEQFF.

This clonotype has ten or more counts. The chain links TRBV9 to TRBJ1-2, with D possibly TRBD1 on 6 matching bases. V lost 0 bases to trimming and J lost 4 bases, with 13 bases between them. Germline lookup yields CDR1 SGDLS and CDR2 YYNGEE. The CDR3 runs 15 residues. The CDR3 DNA reads as TGTGCCAGCAGCGTAGCGGGGGGCCCCCGCTATGGCTACACCTTC. This gives the protein CASSVAGGPRYGYTF.

This clonotype was seen many times. J is TRBJ2-1 and V is TRBV7-2; 11 nucleotides agree with TRBD2. With V trimmed by 6 bases and J by 9 bases, 10 bases remained unmatched. From germline, CDR1 is SGHTA and CDR2 FQGNSA. The CDR3 has 15 residues. CDR3 loop: CASSFNSGGGGEQFF. CDR3 coding DNA: TGTGCCAGCAGTTTCAATAGCGGGGGGGGCGGTGAGCAGTTCTTC.

A remark on this clonotype: This clone may be a read error of a much larger clone one base away. This rearrangement joins TRBV20-1 to TRBJ1-5, with D possibly being TRBD1 (5 bases). Germline V gene data show CDR1 as DFQATT and CDR2 as SNEGSKA (reference sequence). CDR3 length equals 16 residues. V was trimmed by 0 bases and J by 6 bases, leaving 18 bases between them. The CDR3 region is CSARDPRVGRTQPQHF. Here the CDR3 DNA reads TGCAGTGCTAGAGATCCCCGTGTGGGGCGCACTCAGCCCCAGCATTTT.

This clonotype was seen repeatedly, ten times or more. The chain is built from TRBV12-5 and TRBJ1-1; unclear D gene. V lost 5 bases and J lost 3, with 10 bases in between. Germline CDR1 reads LGHNT; CDR2 reads FRNRAP. The CDR3 loop spans 13 amino acids. The CDR3 nucleotides are TGTGCTAGTGGTCCCCGGAGGTACACTGAAGCTTTCTTT. The encoded protein is CASGPRRYTEAFF.

This chain links TRBV5-1 with TRBJ2-1; D call uncertain. The germline V gene has CDR1 SGHRS and CDR2 YFSETQ. The CDR3 has 11 amino acids. Trimming shortened V by 4 bases and J by 5 bases, and 4 bases separated the two germline ends. The CDR3 DNA reads as TGCGCCAGCAGCGATCACAATGAGCAGTTCTTC. Amino acid sequence: CASSDHNEQFF.

This clonotype was counted ten times or more. The rearrangement links TRBV6-5 to TRBJ1-2; maybe TRBD1 (5 bases). The ends were cut back, 4 bases at V and 8 bases at J, with 14 bases in the middle. There are 13 residues in the CDR3. Germline CDR1 MNHEY, CDR2 SVGAGI. The CDR3 sequence is CASSSTGDRGYTF. The CDR3 nucleotides are TGTGCCAGCAGTTCCACCGGGGACCGCGGCTACACCTTC.